Below are 29 T cell receptor beta chains sequenced from a single sample in a study of Graves' ophthalmopathy and Graves' hyperthyroidism. CDR3 regions of TCR beta were amplified from RNA transcripts. First-round RT-PCR relied on HTBI primers, and a second-round multiplex PCR came next. TCRdb analysed the multiplex PCR reads with MiXCR anew, one entry per CDR3 protein. This table has around 470,000 distinct CDR3 sequences, around 14% appearing once. The specimen was blood. These receptors all stem from a woman aged 30 to 39 with Graves' ophthalmopathy.

At least ten counts were recorded for this clonotype. The chain combines TRBV9 with TRBJ1-6, with 9 bases aligning to TRBD1. V shed 2 bases, J shed 9 bases, and the junction held 6 bases outside the gene matches. This CDR3 has 15 residues. The V gene's germline CDR1 is SGDLS and CDR2 YYNGEE. CDR3 sequence (DNA): TGTGCCAGCAGCGTGGGACAGGGAGGCGGTTCACCCCTCCACTTT. Its protein product is CASSVGQGGGSPLHF.

Comments on this clonotype: This clone may be a read error of a much larger clone one base away. The chain combines TRBV5-1 with TRBJ1-1; D may be TRBD1 (5 bases). CDR1 SGHRS and CDR2 YFSETQ come from the germline V gene. The germline V and J ends were trimmed by 4 bases and 4 bases, with 14 bases remaining between them. The CDR3 runs 14 residues. The CDR3 nucleotides are TGCGCCAGCAGCCATTGCATGAGGGGCACTGAAGCTTTCTTT. Translated: CASSHCMRGTEAFF.

This clonotype was picked up many times. This chain links TRBV2 with TRBJ2-7; a possible D gene is TRBD1 (6 bases). Trimming shortened V by 6 bases and J by 2 bases, and 17 bases separated the two germline ends. Looked up from germline, CDR1 is SNHLY and CDR2 is FYNNEI. This CDR3 has 15 amino acids. The CDR3 DNA reads TGTGCCAGCAGCGAGACAGGTGACTATACCTACGAGCAGTACTTC. It yields the protein CASSETGDYTYEQYF. Variable domain in full (rest from reference TRBV2 and TRBJ2-7): EPEVTQTPSHQVTQMGQEVILRCVPISNHLYFYWYRQILGQKVEFLVSFYNNEISEKSEIFDDQFSVERPDGSNFTLKIRSTKLEDSAMYFCASSETGDYTYEQYFGPGTRLTVT.

In regard to this clonotype: The junction departs from the called germline gene at one end, perhaps through a read error. The J gene is TRBJ1-2, the V gene TRBV12-3 or TRBV12-4; 8 nucleotides match TRBD1. This CDR3 region has 15 residues. In DNA, the CDR3 is TGTGCCAGCAGTTCCGGACAGGGTAAAGGCTATGGCTACTCCTTC. Its protein is CASSSGQGKGYGYSF.

This clonotype came up a few times. J is TRBJ1-3 and V is TRBV19; D not certain. The CDR3 runs to 18 residues. The germline CDR1 and CDR2 sequences are LNHDA and SQIVND (reference sequence). V gave up 7 bases and J gave up 0 bases, with 22 bases separating them. The CDR3 DNA follows: TGTGCCAGTAAGAACCCCTCCGAGACATCTTACTCTGGAAACACCATATATTTT. It translates to CASKNPSETSYSGNTIYF.

This clonotype was detected ten times or more. This chain joins TRBV6-1 and TRBJ2-7; D is possibly TRBD2 (5 bases). CDR3 size: 15 residues. Trimming stripped 1 base from V and 3 bases from J, with 13 bases between. Germline-derived CDR1 and CDR2 are MNHNS and SASEGT. CDR3 loop: CASSEEGSGGYEQYF. CDR3 DNA sequence: TGTGCCAGCAGTGAAGAAGGGTCCGGAGGCTACGAGCAGTACTTC.

The V call is TRBV13, the J call TRBJ1-3, with a weak D call TRBD1 (6 bases). The CDR3 length is 16 residues. The ends were cut back, 1 base at V and 1 base at J, with 11 bases in the middle. Germline CDR1 reads PRHDT; CDR2 reads FYEKMQ (reference sequence). The CDR3 loop is CASSLASRGSGNTIYF. The CDR3 coding sequence is TGTGCCAGCAGCTTAGCCAGCAGGGGTTCTGGAAACACCATATATTTT.

This clonotype was observed at least ten times. This chain uses TRBV24-1 with TRBJ1-1; D remains unclear. Germline CDR1 KGHDR, CDR2 SFDVKD. The CDR3 totals 13 residues. The V end lost 9 bases, the J end lost 2 bases, and 12 bases lay between the germline ends. Here the CDR3 reads CATDSGRNTEAFF. The CDR3 coding sequence is TGTGCCACCGACTCAGGTCGAAACACTGAAGCTTTCTTT.

The sample holds many counts of this clonotype. A much larger clonotype is one base distant, so this may be a read error. In DNA form, the CDR3 reads TGTGCCAGCAGCTTAGGGCGGGTTGAAGCTTTCTTT. This gives the protein CASSLGRVEAFF. This chain joins TRBV11-3 and TRBJ1-1; the D is unclear. The CDR3 is made up of 12 amino acids. From germline, CDR1 is SGHNT and CDR2 YENEEA. V lost 1 base, J lost 7 bases, and 7 bases lay in between.

This clonotype was observed a handful of times. This sequence joins TRBV30 and TRBJ2-2; perhaps TRBD2 as D (6 bases). There are 14 residues in the CDR3. Trimming left V 3 bases short and J 2 bases short, with 10 bases between. Germline-derived CDR1 and CDR2 are GTSNPN and SVGIG (reference sequence). The CDR3 DNA sequence: TGTGCCTGGAGAGCGGGTACTAACACCGGGGAGCTGTTTTTT. It translates to CAWRAGTNTGELFF. Full variable domain (outside the CDR3, taken from reference TRBV30 and TRBJ2-2): SQTIHQWPATLVQPVGSPLSLECTVEGTSNPNLYWYRQAAGRGLQLLFYSVGIGQISSEVPQNLSASRPQDRQFILSSKKLLLSDSGFYLCAWRAGTNTGELFFGEGSRLTVL.

This chain joins TRBV4-1 and TRBJ2-5, with D perhaps TRBD2 (6 bases). V was shortened by 1 base and J by 5 bases, with 17 bases between the two germline ends. Germline V gene data show CDR1 as MGHRA and CDR2 as YSYEKL. CDR3 length: 16 residues. The CDR3 is CASSQGSSPRGETQYF. Written as DNA, the CDR3 is TGCGCCAGCAGCCAAGGGTCTAGCCCCCGGGGGGAGACCCAGTACTTC.

CDR3 DNA: TGCAGTGCTAGAGGAGGGCGTCTCACGGAAGCTTTCTTT. This encodes CSARGGRLTEAFF. The chain joins TRBV20-1 to TRBJ1-1, with D hard to call. The CDR3 spans 13 residues. Looked up from germline, CDR1 is DFQATT and CDR2 is SNEGSKA (reference sequence). Trimming removed 1 base from V and 8 bases from J, with 14 bases in between.

On this clonotype: The CDR3 carries no conserved terminal phenylalanine or tryptophan, so it likely arises from a read error. The chain links TRBV27 to TRBJ2-5; the D gene is possibly TRBD1 (6 bases). CDR1 is MNHEY, CDR2 SMNVEV, per germline (reference sequence). Trimming cost V 8 bases and J 2 bases, with 9 bases left between them. The CDR3 is 12 amino acids. This CDR3 reads CASGGLQETQYL. The CDR3 DNA is TGTGCCAGCGGGGGCCTACAAGAGACCCAGTACCTC.

The table lists this clonotype with many counts. The chain employs TRBV11-2 and TRBJ1-3; D not certain. V lost 6 bases, J lost 0 bases, and 15 bases lay in between. The germline V gene has CDR1 SGHAT and CDR2 FQNNGV. The CDR3 covers 16 residues. Here the CDR3 reads CASRAVGRFSGNTIYF. In DNA form, the CDR3 reads TGTGCCAGCAGAGCGGTGGGTAGATTCTCTGGAAACACCATATATTTT. The full variable domain, with the rest looked up from reference TRBV11-2 and TRBJ1-3, is EAGVAQSPRYKIIEKRQSVAFWCNPISGHATLYWYQQILGQGPKLLIQFQNNGVVDDSQLPKDRFSAERLKGVDSTLKIQPAKLEDSAVYLCASRAVGRFSGNTIYFGEGSWLTVV.

There are many counts of this clonotype. This chain joins TRBV18 and TRBJ1-3, with D unresolved. Trimming cost V 6 bases and J 4 bases, with 13 bases left between them. Germline CDR1 and CDR2: KGHSH and LQKENI. There are 14 residues in the CDR3. The CDR3 bases are TGTGCCAGCTCCCCCGCCGAAATGGGAAACACCATATATTTT. This gives the protein CASSPAEMGNTIYF.

This clonotype has ten or more counts. The chain combines TRBV7-8 with TRBJ2-2; 7 bases agree with TRBD2. Germline CDR1 SGHVS, CDR2 FQNEAQ. After removal of 5 bases from V and 5 bases from J, the junction contained 11 bases not matched to a gene. There are 16 residues in the CDR3. The DNA for the CDR3 is TGTGCCAGCAGCGGACGCCCCGGGACTAATACCGGGGAGCTGTTTTTT. Its protein product is CASSGRPGTNTGELFF.

This clonotype was counted at least ten times. The chain joins TRBV28 to TRBJ1-1; D is ambiguous. With 2 bases removed from V and 5 bases from J, the gap between germline ends came to 6 bases. Germline lookup yields CDR1 MDHEN and CDR2 SYDVKM. CDR3 length: 12 amino acids. CDR3 region: CASSLGRTEAFF. The CDR3 DNA reads TGTGCCAGCAGTTTAGGTCGTACTGAAGCTTTCTTT.

This clonotype was recorded at least ten times. V and J are TRBV15 and TRBJ2-7; TRBD2 matches at 10 bases. The CDR3 runs to 14 residues. Trimming removed 5 bases from V and 2 bases from J; junction bases left unmatched: 3. Per the germline V gene, CDR1 is LNHNV and CDR2 is YYDKDF (reference sequence). In DNA, the CDR3 is TGTGCCACCAGCCGGACTAGCGGCCCCTACGAGCAGTACTTC. Its translation is CATSRTSGPYEQYF.

This clonotype came up many times. V is TRBV9 and J is TRBJ1-6; no clear D gene. Germline CDR1 reads SGDLS; CDR2 reads YYNGEE. The CDR3 spans 14 residues. The V and J ends lost 3 bases and 7 bases respectively, with 11 bases between them. CDR3 nucleotides: TGTGCCAGCAGCGCTTCCCTGGGGAATTCACCCCTCCACTTT. It translates to CASSASLGNSPLHF.

In this sample, this clonotype turned up many times. V usage is TRBV7-2 and J usage is TRBJ2-2, with 7 positions matching TRBD2. The CDR3 loop spans 16 amino acids. Trimming cost V 2 bases and J 3 bases; bases outside gene matches: 6. Germline V gene lookup returns CDR1 SGHTA and CDR2 FQGNSA. In DNA form, the CDR3 reads TGTGCCAGCAGCTTACACGGGAGGCTCCACACCGGGGAGCTGTTTTTT. This sequence encodes CASSLHGRLHTGELFF.

This clonotype was seen repeatedly, ten times or more. The chain combines TRBV24-1 with TRBJ1-2, with D tentatively TRBD1 (5 bases). Germline CDR1 reads KGHDR; CDR2 reads SFDVKD. The V end was cut by 4 bases, the J end by 8 bases, with 10 bases between. The CDR3 is made up of 12 amino acids. For the CDR3, the DNA is TGTGCCACCAGTGAGGAGGGGAGAGGCTACACCTTC. Encoded protein: CATSEEGRGYTF.

In this sample, this clonotype turned up many times. V gene TRBV28 combines with J gene TRBJ1-2, with 8 bases lining up with TRBD1. Germline CDR1 is MDHEN and CDR2 is SYDVKM. V dropped 4 bases and J dropped 6; count of bases not matched to a gene: 10. CDR3 length: 15 amino acids. CDR3 coding DNA: TGTGCCAGCAGTTCAACTACCAGGGGGCTAGATGGCTACACCTTC. This sequence encodes CASSSTTRGLDGYTF.

Only a few counts were recorded for this clonotype. The chain carries TRBV5-1 and TRBJ1-3; D is possibly TRBD1 (5 bases). Trimming pared 0 bases from V and 0 bases from J, leaving 10 bases between. The germline V gene encodes CDR1 SGHRS and CDR2 YFSETQ. This CDR3 has 16 residues. The CDR3: CASSLEGILSGNTIYF. For the CDR3, the DNA is TGCGCCAGCAGCTTGGAGGGGATACTCTCTGGAAACACCATATATTTT.

This clonotype has at least ten counts. The genes are TRBV27 and TRBJ2-7, with 9 positions matching TRBD1. The CDR3 covers 10 residues. The germline V gene encodes CDR1 MNHEY and CDR2 SMNVEV (reference sequence). V dropped 9 bases and J dropped 7; count of bases not matched to a gene: 1. In DNA form, the CDR3 reads TGTGCCAGTGGGACAGGGGAGCAGTACTTC. This translates into CASGTGEQYF.

This clonotype was seen many times. The V gene is TRBV6-1, the J gene TRBJ1-5, with TRBD1 matching over 9 bases. In germline, CDR1 is MNHNS, CDR2 SASEGT. The junction had 11 bases not matched to a gene; V was cut back by 7 bases and J by 7 bases. There are 15 residues in the CDR3. CDR3 sequence: CASNKFPGQGQPQHF. The CDR3 nucleotides read TGTGCCAGCAACAAATTCCCGGGACAGGGCCAGCCCCAGCATTTT.

The chain carries TRBV4-2 and TRBJ1-2, with D perhaps matching TRBD1 (5 bases). Trimming stripped 1 base from V and 3 bases from J, with 24 bases between. Germline V CDR1 and CDR2: LGHNA, YNFKEQ. This CDR3 contains 19 residues. DNA of the CDR3: TGTGCCAGCAGCCAAGTGGCCAATTCTCTTGCAGGGCAGGACTATGGCTACACCTTC. It encodes CASSQVANSLAGQDYGYTF.

This clonotype was counted at least ten times. The genes are TRBV27 and TRBJ1-6; D possibly corresponds to TRBD1 (5 bases). Trimming pared 6 bases from V and 9 bases from J, leaving 15 bases between. CDR1 is MNHEY, CDR2 SMNVEV, per germline (reference sequence). The CDR3 length is 14 residues. The CDR3: CASRKRQGGSPLHF. The CDR3 region has the DNA TGTGCCAGCAGAAAACGGCAGGGTGGTTCACCCCTCCACTTT.

This clonotype was found a few times. The rearrangement uses TRBV4-1 and TRBJ1-3; 9 bases map to TRBD1. The CDR3 has 17 residues. V shed 2 bases and J 4 bases; nucleotides not matched to a gene: 9. Germline V gives CDR1 MGHRA, CDR2 YSYEKL. CDR3: CASSQILQGAPGNTIYF. The CDR3 nucleotides read TGCGCCAGCAGCCAAATATTACAGGGGGCGCCCGGAAACACCATATATTTT.

This clonotype has a handful of counts. The V and J genes are TRBV11-1 and TRBJ2-2, with unresolved D. Germline lookup yields CDR1 SGHAT and CDR2 FQDESV (reference sequence). Trimming stripped 7 bases from V and 0 bases from J, with 15 bases between. This CDR3 region has 16 residues. The CDR3 protein is CASTAADYSNTGELFF. The CDR3 DNA is TGTGCCAGCACGGCTGCCGATTACTCGAACACCGGGGAGCTGTTTTTT.